The rows below give T cell receptor beta chains drawn from one sample of a study of T-cell reconstitution after alpha-beta-depleted transplantation in children. MiXCR was run by TCRdb on the PCR reads, yielding one entry per CDR3 protein. The table includes around 490,000 distinct CDR3 sequences, more than 9.5% detected once. The sequencing here drew on PBMCs, mostly from graft donor cells, taken 180 days after TCRalphabeta/CD19-depleted stem cell transplant. The receptors stem from a female patient aged 2 to 10 who had a stem cell transplant for aplastic anemia, so the T cells may come from the graft donor. CDR3s include the opening cysteine and the closing phenylalanine or tryptophan. A D gene is named only where the DNA matches it firmly. Not all rows give a size; the values are once, few, many and, for expanded clones, a class.

TRBV7-3	TRBJ2-1	TRBD1	16	-	CASSLLSGQGGNEQFF	TGTGCCAGCAGCTTACTTTCAGGACAGGGGGGCAATGAGCAGTTCTTC
TRBV5-1	TRBJ2-1	-	16	few	CASSFRRGAQDNEQFF	TGCGCCAGCAGCTTCCGGAGAGGGGCCCAAGACAATGAGCAGTTCTTC
TRBV20-1	TRBJ1-3	-	15	many	CSARAGTASGNTIYF	TGCAGTGCTAGAGCCGGGACTGCCTCTGGAAACACCATATATTTT
TRBV3-1	TRBJ2-2	-	11	-	CASSQIGELFF	TGTGCCAGCAGCCAGATAGGGGAGCTGTTTTTT
TRBV28	TRBJ1-2	TRBD1	14	many	CASSLDRVDYGYTF	TGTGCCAGCAGTCTAGACAGGGTCGACTATGGCTACACCTTC
TRBV12-3/TRBV12-4	TRBJ2-1	TRBD2	13	few	CASRSLADGGEFF	TGTGCCAGCAGGAGTCTAGCGGATGGCGGTGAGTTCTTC
TRBV27	TRBJ1-4	-	14	few	CASSLKGGRGELFF	TGTGCCAGCAGTTTAAAGGGAGGGCGGGGGGAACTGTTTTTT
TRBV25-1	TRBJ1-2	TRBD1	13	few	CASRSTDRGGYTF	TGTGCCAGCAGAAGTACGGACAGGGGCGGCTACACCTTC
TRBV15	TRBJ1-5	-	16	-	CATSSKLTGINQPQHF	TGTGCCACCAGCAGCAAACTAACAGGGATCAATCAGCCCCAGCATTTT
TRBV6-2/TRBV6-3	TRBJ1-2	-	16	few	CASSYSRPHTPYGYTF	TGTGCCAGCAGTTACTCCAGACCACACACACCATATGGCTACACCTTC
TRBV29-1	TRBJ2-5	TRBD1	15	-	CSVDGRQGATETQYF	TGCAGCGTTGATGGAAGGCAGGGGGCTACAGAGACCCAGTACTTC
TRBV11-3	TRBJ2-5	TRBD1	18	few	CASSSRTGGARYQETQYF	TGTGCCAGCAGCTCACGGACAGGGGGCGCGAGGTACCAAGAGACCCAGTACTTC
TRBV11-2	TRBJ2-5	-	12	few	CASSLAPETQYF	TGTGCCAGCAGCTTAGCTCCGGAGACCCAGTACTTC
TRBV20-1	TRBJ1-1	-	16	many	CSARDRRGVRDTEAFF	TGCAGTGCTAGAGATCGACGGGGGGTTAGGGACACTGAAGCTTTCTTT
TRBV6-2/TRBV6-3	TRBJ2-1	TRBD2	16	-	CASSYWRLAGVHEQFF	TGTGCCAGCAGTTACTGGCGACTAGCGGGAGTTCATGAGCAGTTCTTC
TRBV29-1	TRBJ2-1	-	11	many	CSVGGSPEQFF	TGCAGCGTTGGGGGGAGCCCTGAGCAGTTCTTC
TRBV5-6	TRBJ2-7	TRBD1	16	-	CASSLLKRDRAYEQYF	TGTGCCAGCAGCTTGTTGAAAAGGGACAGGGCCTACGAGCAGTACTTC
TRBV4-3	TRBJ2-7	-	16	few	CASSQDRHGMAYEQYF	TGCGCCAGCAGCCAAGATCGCCATGGAATGGCCTACGAGCAGTACTTC
TRBV29-1	TRBJ2-3	TRBD2	16	many	CSVAGTSGRWTDTQYF	TGCAGCGTTGCAGGGACTAGCGGGAGATGGACAGATACGCAGTATTTT
TRBV27	TRBJ2-5	TRBD1	15	many	CASSYRGPIQETQYF	TGTGCCAGCAGTTACAGGGGGCCAATACAAGAGACCCAGTACTTC
TRBV27	TRBJ1-1	TRBD1	15	few	CASIPQGARGTEAFF	TGTGCCAGCATACCTCAGGGGGCCCGTGGCACTGAAGCTTTCTTT
TRBV7-2	TRBJ2-3	TRBD2	16	-	CASSLAGTSGTRWEYF	TGTGCCAGCAGCTTAGCGGGGACTAGCGGGACGCGTTGGGAGTATTTT
TRBV27	TRBJ2-7	-	15	few	CASTETGTGSYEQYF	TGTGCCAGCACCGAGACCGGGACGGGCTCCTACGAGCAGTACTTC
TRBV11-2	TRBJ2-5	-	14	few	CASSLDLLDKTQYF	TGTGCCAGCAGCTTAGATCTACTAGACAAGACCCAGTACTTC
TRBV7-2	TRBJ2-7	TRBD2	15	few	CASSYIAGGLYEQYF	TGTGCCAGCAGCTATATAGCGGGAGGGTTATACGAGCAGTACTTC
TRBV11-2	TRBJ1-1	TRBD1	13	-	CASSWRQGSEAFF	TGTGCCAGCAGCTGGAGACAGGGATCTGAAGCTTTCTTT
TRBV4-1	TRBJ2-1	TRBD2	17	few	CASSQGSRLAGRNEQFF	TGCGCCAGCAGCCAAGGTTCTAGACTAGCGGGTCGCAATGAGCAGTTCTTC
TRBV20-1	TRBJ2-3	-	17	-	CSAPLVSGVRLTDTQYF	TGCAGTGCCCCCCTGGTATCGGGAGTCCGTTTAACAGATACGCAGTATTTT
TRBV6-5	TRBJ1-2	TRBD1	15	-	CASSFGQGAGYGYTF	TGTGCCAGCAGTTTTGGGCAGGGGGCTGGCTATGGCTACACCTTC
TRBV25-1	TRBJ1-1	-	15	many	CASSRALGAWTEAFF	TGTGCCAGCAGCCGGGCCCTGGGGGCTTGGACTGAAGCTTTCTTT
TRBV7-2	TRBJ2-2	-	14	few	CASSPVRLTGELFF	TGTGCCAGCAGCCCAGTGAGGCTAACCGGGGAGCTGTTTTTT
TRBV24-1	TRBJ1-2	-	14	-	CATSDTGSNYGYTF	TGTGCCACCAGTGATACGGGATCGAACTATGGCTACACCTTC
TRBV7-2	TRBJ2-7	-	16	few	CASSLASGAGAYEQYF	TGTGCCAGCAGCTTAGCATCGGGAGCCGGGGCCTACGAGCAGTACTTC
TRBV20-1	TRBJ2-7	TRBD1	15	-	CSETGSGTGPYEQYF	TGCAGTGAAACAGGATCCGGGACAGGGCCCTACGAGCAGTACTTC
TRBV7-2	TRBJ2-1	-	11	-	CASSLGSGTSF	TGTGCCAGCAGCTTAGGGTCCGGGACGTCGTTC
TRBV9	TRBJ1-4	-	15	many	CASRPGVATNEKLFF	TGTGCCAGCAGACCAGGGGTGGCAACTAATGAAAAACTGTTTTTT
TRBV29-1	TRBJ2-1	TRBD2	12	-	CSGLAAYNEQFF	TGCAGCGGTCTAGCGGCCTACAATGAGCAGTTCTTC
TRBV20-1	TRBJ1-5	TRBD1	16	-	CSAGTGQGISNQPQHF	TGCAGTGCTGGGACGGGACAGGGTATTAGCAATCAGCCCCAGCATTTT
TRBV12-3/TRBV12-4	TRBJ2-5	-	14	-	CASSGITGEETQYF	TGTGCCAGCAGTGGGATTACTGGGGAAGAGACCCAGTACTTC
TRBV12-3/TRBV12-4	TRBJ1-2	-	15	many	CASSFVDSLSNGYTF	TGTGCCAGCAGTTTTGTGGACTCTTTAAGCAATGGCTACACCTTC
TRBV29-1	TRBJ2-5	-	13	many	CSVETGKLKTQYF	TGCAGCGTTGAAACAGGAAAATTAAAGACCCAGTACTTC
TRBV20-1	TRBJ2-5	TRBD2	15	few	CSARDPSGSGETQYF	TGCAGTGCTAGAGACCCTAGCGGGAGTGGAGAGACCCAGTACTTC
TRBV7-8	TRBJ1-2	-	14	few	CASSLGRTWGGYTF	TGTGCCAGCAGCTTAGGGCGGACTTGGGGCGGCTACACCTTC
TRBV10-3	TRBJ2-7	TRBD2	14	few	CAISEWREGYEQYF	TGTGCCATCAGTGAGTGGCGGGAGGGGTACGAGCAGTACTTC
TRBV20-1	TRBJ1-1	-	11	few	CSASSRPEAFF	TGCAGTGCTAGTTCTCGGCCTGAAGCTTTCTTT
TRBV6-2/TRBV6-3	TRBJ2-3	-	14	many	CASSYSGGTDTQYF	TGTGCCAGCAGTTACTCCGGGGGAACAGATACGCAGTATTTT
TRBV7-2	TRBJ2-2	-	17	few	CASSSPSGTSNTGELFF	TGTGCCAGCAGCTCTCCATCGGGGACTTCGAACACCGGGGAGCTGTTTTTT
TRBV9	TRBJ2-2	-	14	few	CASSLVDPPGELFF	TGTGCCAGCAGCCTCGTAGATCCTCCCGGGGAGCTGTTTTTT
TRBV11-1	TRBJ2-7	TRBD1	13	few	CASSHSQGREQYF	TGTGCCAGCAGCCATTCACAGGGGAGAGAGCAGTACTTC
TRBV7-2	TRBJ2-7	TRBD1	15	many	CASSFRGTGGYEQYF	TGTGCCAGCAGCTTCCGGGGGACAGGGGGCTACGAGCAGTACTTC
TRBV7-6	TRBJ2-3	-	11	-	CASSFGSTQYF	TGTGCCAGCAGCTTTGGGAGTACGCAGTATTTT
TRBV12-3/TRBV12-4	TRBJ2-3	TRBD2	17	-	CASSSRLAGPRPDTQYF	TGTGCCAGCAGTTCAAGACTAGCGGGACCCAGGCCAGATACGCAGTATTTT
TRBV5-1	TRBJ2-1	TRBD2	18	many	CASSLVPSGRFWNNEQFF	TGCGCCAGCAGCTTGGTTCCCAGCGGGAGGTTCTGGAACAATGAGCAGTTCTTC
TRBV2	TRBJ1-5	-	12	-	CASRSRVQPQHF	TGTGCCAGCAGGTCCAGGGTTCAGCCCCAGCATTTT